This is a list of T cell receptor beta chains from one sample in a study of OX40 agonist ivuxolimab in advanced cancers. Generated by immunoSEQ multiplex PCR, the TCRdb table keeps only in-frame clones and is missing some. Of about 73,000 clones in the sample, around 90% were seen once. The sequenced sample was CD4+ or CD8+ T cells sorted from blood, obtained in a trial of the OX40 agonist ivuxolimab. Receptors originate from an adult with an advanced solid tumor such as melanoma, head and neck, liver or kidney cancer. CDR3s include the opening cysteine and the closing phenylalanine or tryptophan. The D gene is left open where the match is weak. Some rows have no size entry. The others give once, few or many, or a class for an expanded clone.

abundance	v_gene	j_gene	d_gene	CDR3aa	CDR3nt
.	TRBV29-1	TRBJ2-1	TRBD2	CSVEWSSGRAGEQFF	TGCAGCGTTGAATGGTCTAGCGGGAGGGCCGGAGAGCAGTTCTTC
.	TRBV5-8	TRBJ2-7	.	CASSLARYSYEQYF	TGTGCCAGCAGCTTGGCCCGCTACTCCTACGAGCAGTACTTC
.	TRBV7-9	TRBJ2-7	.	CASSLSGASYEQYF	TGTGCCAGCAGCTTATCGGGAGCCTCCTACGAGCAGTACTTC
.	TRBV6-5	TRBJ1-5	.	CASSYGGSNQPQHF	TGTGCCAGCAGTTACGGGGGGAGCAATCAGCCCCAGCATTTT
.	TRBV6-6	TRBJ2-5	.	CASSYRTGVVETQYF	TGTGCCAGCAGTTACCGCACCGGAGTTGTAGAGACCCAGTACTTC
.	TRBV2	TRBJ2-7	.	CASSEAVGRDRRYEQYF	TGTGCCAGCAGTGAAGCAGTGGGCCGGGACCGACGCTACGAGCAGTACTTC
once	TRBV4-1	TRBJ2-5	.	CASSQEGVQETQYF	TGCGCCAGCAGCCAAGAAGGGGTTCAAGAGACCCAGTACTTC
.	TRBV7-9	TRBJ2-2	.	CASTRTGELFF	TGTGCCAGCACCCGGACCGGGGAGCTGTTTTTT
.	TRBV9	TRBJ2-2	.	CASSPRTGWELFF	TGTGCCAGCAGCCCCAGGACGGGGTGGGAGCTGTTTTTT
once	TRBV7-2	TRBJ1-6	.	CASSSAAVLNSPLHF	TGTGCCAGCAGCTCCGCAGCAGTCCTGAATTCACCCCTCCACTTT
.	TRBV6-5	TRBJ2-3	.	CASSYSGSTDTQYF	TGTGCCAGCAGTTACTCGGGGAGCACAGATACGCAGTATTTT
.	TRBV29-1	TRBJ1-2	.	CSVERWANQLGYTF	TGCAGCGTTGAACGTTGGGCGAACCAACTGGGCTACACCTTC
.	TRBV10-3	TRBJ1-1	TRBD1	CAITRTGADTEAFF	TGTGCCATCACCCGGACAGGGGCGGACACTGAAGCTTTCTTT
.	TRBV28	TRBJ2-2	.	CASSRAGAGNTGELFF	TGTGCCAGCAGTAGGGCAGGGGCTGGGAACACCGGGGAGCTGTTTTTT
.	TRBV5-4	TRBJ1-1	.	CASSFPGTHTEAFF	TGTGCCAGCAGCTTCCCAGGCACGCACACTGAAGCTTTCTTT
.	TRBV6-6	TRBJ1-1	TRBD1	CASSPYRGNTEAFF	TGTGCCAGCAGCCCGTACAGGGGGAACACTGAAGCTTTCTTT
.	TRBV15	TRBJ2-7	.	CATSSRVRKVDEQYF	TGTGCCACCAGCAGTAGAGTAAGGAAGGTCGACGAGCAGTACTTC
few	TRBV7-8	TRBJ2-1	TRBD2	CASSPSPRGGYNEQFF	TGTGCCAGCAGCCCCTCCCCCCGGGGGGGATACAATGAGCAGTTCTTC
.	TRBV9	TRBJ2-7	TRBD1	CASSVTGGNRVGPSNEQYF	TGTGCCAGCAGCGTAACAGGGGGAAACAGGGTTGGCCCCTCTAACGAGCAGTACTTC
.	TRBV27	TRBJ2-1	.	CASSLYGDSSYNEQFF	TGTGCCAGCAGTTTATATGGGGATAGCTCCTACAATGAGCAGTTCTTC
.	TRBV2	TRBJ1-1	.	CASGGGEAFF	TGTGCCAGCGGGGGGGGTGAAGCTTTCTTT
.	TRBV7-9	TRBJ2-1	TRBD2	CASSLVGLTSLNEQFF	TGTGCCAGCAGCCTAGTGGGACTAACGTCTCTCAATGAGCAGTTCTTC
.	TRBV9	TRBJ2-3	TRBD2	CASSPSSGRGTDTQYF	TGTGCCAGCAGCCCCTCTAGCGGGAGAGGCACAGATACGCAGTATTTT
.	TRBV7-9	TRBJ2-7	.	CASSLDGYWGAYF	TGTGCCAGCAGCTTAGATGGCTACTGGGGAGCGTACTTC
once	TRBV4-1	TRBJ1-3	.	CASSQGRGSGNTIYF	TGCGCCAGCAGCCAAGGCCGGGGGTCTGGAAACACCATATATTTT
.	TRBV13	TRBJ1-4	.	CASSPTPDEKLFF	TGTGCCAGCAGCCCGACACCCGATGAAAAACTGTTTTTT